These T cell receptor beta chains were read from a single sample in a study of shared clonotypes between healthy human individuals. Assay used: immunoSEQ multiplex PCR; TCRdb lists only in-frame clones, some missing. The table lists about 100,000 clones, about 66% of them singletons, with approximately 24% in the top ten. Input material: memory CD8+ T cells sorted from blood. Source of these receptors: a woman aged 30 to 39 in good health. Both conserved end residues are part of each CDR3. Each record gives: J gene, V gene, clone size, D gene, CDR3 protein, CDR3 DNA. The D gene is left open where the match is weak. Clone size is shown for a subset of rows, as once, few, many or a class of expanded clone.

>TRBJ2-1|TRBV25-1|few|.
CASSKQGWDEQFF
TGTGCCAGCAGTAAACAGGGTTGGGATGAGCAGTTCTTC
>TRBJ1-3|TRBV6-1|many|TRBD1
CASSEGTGGGNTIYF
TGTGCCAGCAGTGAAGGGACAGGGGGCGGAAACACCATATATTTT
>TRBJ2-1|TRBV27|.|.
CASSPRTTNEQFF
TGTGCCAGCAGTCCCCGGACTACCAATGAGCAGTTCTTC
>TRBJ2-7|TRBV20-1|.|.
CSAPRVFEQYF
TGCAGTGCTCCCAGGGTTTTCGAGCAGTACTTC
>TRBJ1-5|TRBV19|.|.
CASSKRWNQPQHF
TGTGCCAGTAGTAAGAGATGGAATCAGCCCCAGCATTTT
>TRBJ2-2|TRBV28|.|.
CASSLGGNGELFF
TGTGCCAGCAGTTTAGGGGGCAACGGGGAGCTGTTTTTT
>TRBJ1-2|TRBV30|few|TRBD1
CAWSLRKLDRFYEGYTF
TGTGCCTGGAGTCTCCGAAAACTGGACAGGTTCTATGAGGGCTACACCTTC
>TRBJ2-7|TRBV11-2|.|TRBD2
CASSLTSGGGTYEQYF
TGTGCCAGCAGCTTAACGTCGGGGGGAGGGACCTACGAGCAGTACTTC
>TRBJ2-1|TRBV4-2|many|.
CASSQGFSGLVDPHSYNEQFF
TGTGCCAGCAGCCAAGGTTTCAGCGGGCTGGTGGATCCCCACTCCTACAATGAGCAGTTCTTC
>TRBJ1-2|TRBV29-1|.|.
CSVDQRSINYGYTF
TGCAGCGTTGATCAAAGGTCGATTAACTATGGCTACACCTTC
>TRBJ2-7|TRBV28|.|TRBD2
CASSFAPGGTSGFSYEQYF
TGTGCCAGCAGTTTCGCTCCGGGGGGGACTAGCGGTTTCTCCTACGAGCAGTACTTC
>TRBJ1-5|TRBV28|once|.
CASTPRSVPSNQPQHF
TGTGCCAGCACCCCCAGGAGCGTTCCTTCCAATCAGCCCCAGCATTTT
>TRBJ1-6|TRBV4-1|.|.
CASSQAGLRSYNSPLHF
TGCGCCAGCAGCCAAGCTGGACTGCGCTCCTATAATTCACCCCTCCACTTT